This is a list of T cell receptor beta chains from one sample in a study of blood T cell repertoires in COVID-19. Profiled with immunoSEQ multiplex PCR; TCRdb holds only in-frame clones, not every one. The data contain about 170,000 clones, 82% of them singletons. Sequencing used peripheral blood. The origin of the receptors is a woman aged 70-85 years with acute or convalescent COVID-19. The CDR3 runs from the conserved cysteine through the conserved F or W. Fields, in order: clone size, V gene, J gene, D gene, CDR3 protein, CDR3 DNA. A D gene is named only where the DNA matches it firmly. Size is omitted from some rows. Given values are once, few, many or a class for expanded clones.

size: once; V: TRBV5-4; J: TRBJ1-4; D: TRBD1; CDR3: CASRGGTGVDEKLFF; DNA: TGTGCCAGCAGGGGGGGTACAGGGGTGGATGAAAAACTGTTTTTT
size: once; V: TRBV29-1; J: TRBJ2-7; D: -; CDR3: CSVDTGRDYEQYF; DNA: TGCAGCGTTGATACAGGGCGCGATTACGAGCAGTACTTC
size: -; V: TRBV29-1; J: TRBJ2-2; D: TRBD1; CDR3: CSGSDRGDTGELFF; DNA: TGCAGCGGATCGGACAGGGGAGACACCGGGGAGCTGTTTTTT
size: once; V: TRBV7-2; J: TRBJ1-2; D: TRBD1; CDR3: CASSLTSGTGVYGYTF; DNA: TGTGCCAGCAGCTTGACTTCAGGGACAGGGGTCTATGGCTACACCTTC
size: -; V: TRBV7-9; J: TRBJ1-1; D: -; CDR3: CASSLAAGETEAFF; DNA: TGTGCCAGCAGCTTAGCTGCAGGGGAGACTGAAGCTTTCTTT
size: -; V: TRBV7-2; J: TRBJ1-3; D: -; CDR3: CASSFQGLASGNTIYF; DNA: TGTGCCAGCAGCTTTCAGGGGTTAGCCTCTGGAAACACCATATATTTT
size: -; V: TRBV5-1; J: TRBJ2-1; D: TRBD2; CDR3: CASRIQREYNEQFF; DNA: TGCGCCAGCAGGATCCAGCGGGAGTACAATGAGCAGTTCTTC
size: few; V: TRBV28; J: TRBJ1-6; D: TRBD1; CDR3: CASSGQATPNSPLHF; DNA: TGTGCCAGCAGCGGACAGGCCACCCCCAATTCACCCCTCCACTTT
size: -; V: TRBV3-1/TRBV3-2; J: TRBJ1-2; D: TRBD1; CDR3: CASSPPTGNYGYTF; DNA: TGTGCCAGCAGCCCACCGACAGGGAACTATGGCTACACCTTC
size: once; V: TRBV6-2/TRBV6-3; J: TRBJ1-5; D: -; CDR3: CASSNFLGDSRDNQPQHF; DNA: TGTGCCAGCAGTAACTTTTTAGGGGATAGCAGGGACAATCAGCCCCAGCATTTT
size: -; V: TRBV7-9; J: TRBJ2-1; D: -; CDR3: CASSLVGGFANEQFF; DNA: TGTGCCAGCAGCTTAGTTGGCGGTTTCGCCAATGAGCAGTTCTTC
size: -; V: TRBV3-1/TRBV3-2; J: TRBJ1-1; D: TRBD1; CDR3: CASTHQSTGGEAFF; DNA: TGTGCCAGCACCCATCAGTCGACAGGGGGTGAAGCTTTCTTT
size: -; V: TRBV25-1; J: TRBJ1-2; D: -; CDR3: CASQQGYGYTF; DNA: TGTGCCAGCCAACAGGGCTATGGCTACACCTTC
size: few; V: TRBV24-1; J: TRBJ1-2; D: -; CDR3: CATSDTLKEGRDGYTF; DNA: TGTGCCACCAGTGATACCCTGAAGGAGGGTCGGGATGGCTACACCTTC
size: -; V: TRBV28; J: TRBJ2-1; D: TRBD2; CDR3: CASSSSSGVYNEQFF; DNA: TGTGCCAGCAGTTCATCTAGCGGGGTTTACAATGAGCAGTTCTTC
size: -; V: TRBV5-6; J: TRBJ2-5; D: -; CDR3: CASSLGGRETQYF; DNA: TGTGCCAGCAGCTTAGGAGGTCGAGAGACCCAGTACTTC
size: -; V: TRBV7-2; J: TRBJ2-2; D: TRBD2; CDR3: CASSLEASGGAGELFF; DNA: TGTGCCAGCAGCTTAGAAGCTAGCGGGGGGGCCGGGGAGCTGTTTTTT
size: -; V: TRBV7-2; J: TRBJ2-7; D: -; CDR3: CASSNLRGTGEQYF; DNA: TGTGCCAGCAGCAACCTCAGGGGCACGGGCGAGCAGTACTTC
size: -; V: TRBV20-1; J: TRBJ1-6; D: -; CDR3: CSASGETDSSYNSPLHF; DNA: TGCAGTGCTAGTGGCGAGACAGACAGCTCCTATAATTCACCCCTCCACTTT
size: -; V: TRBV28; J: TRBJ2-2; D: TRBD1; CDR3: CASSLRSGGADTGELFF; DNA: TGTGCCAGCAGTTTGCGGTCAGGGGGCGCAGACACCGGGGAGCTGTTTTTT
size: -; V: TRBV5-4; J: TRBJ1-1; D: TRBD1; CDR3: CASSLGSGGTEAFF; DNA: TGTGCCAGCAGCTTGGGGTCAGGGGGTACTGAAGCTTTCTTT
size: -; V: TRBV4-1; J: TRBJ1-5; D: -; CDR3: CASSLPGKRRSNQPQHF; DNA: TGCGCCAGCAGCCTCCCTGGAAAGCGTAGAAGCAATCAGCCCCAGCATTTT
size: -; V: TRBV5-6; J: TRBJ1-4; D: -; CDR3: CASSRRGVNEKLFF; DNA: TGTGCCAGCAGCCGGCGGGGGGTGAATGAAAAACTGTTTTTT
size: few; V: TRBV2; J: TRBJ2-1; D: -; CDR3: CASFRGPPYNEQFF; DNA: TGTGCCAGCTTCCGTGGCCCCCCTTACAATGAGCAGTTCTTC
size: -; V: TRBV11-2; J: TRBJ2-7; D: -; CDR3: CASSSEWDRTGPYEQYF; DNA: TGTGCCAGCAGCTCCGAGTGGGATCGGACTGGGCCCTACGAGCAGTACTTC
size: -; V: TRBV6-2/TRBV6-3; J: TRBJ2-3; D: TRBD1; CDR3: CASSKRGTGGTDTQYF; DNA: TGTGCCAGCAGTAAACGAGGGACAGGTGGCACAGATACGCAGTATTTT
size: -; V: TRBV20-1; J: TRBJ2-7; D: -; CDR3: CSAARGGNQYF; DNA: TGCAGTGCGGCTCGCGGCGGGAACCAGTACTTC
size: few; V: TRBV27; J: TRBJ1-2; D: TRBD1; CDR3: CASSIRQGGRYGYTF; DNA: TGTGCCAGCAGTATACGACAGGGGGGAAGATATGGCTACACCTTC
size: -; V: TRBV7-6; J: TRBJ2-2; D: -; CDR3: CASSLTGNTGELFF; DNA: TGTGCCAGCAGCTTAACTGGGAACACCGGGGAGCTGTTTTTT
size: -; V: TRBV7-8; J: TRBJ2-7; D: TRBD2; CDR3: CASSPQTSGSGQYF; DNA: TGTGCCAGCAGCCCCCAGACTAGCGGGAGCGGGCAGTACTTC
size: few; V: TRBV5-1; J: TRBJ2-1; D: TRBD2; CDR3: CASSQAGDANEQFF; DNA: TGCGCCAGCAGCCAAGCGGGAGATGCAAATGAGCAGTTCTTC
size: -; V: TRBV7-2; J: TRBJ2-3; D: TRBD2; CDR3: CASSFAGRADTQYF; DNA: TGTGCCAGCAGCTTTGCGGGGAGGGCAGATACGCAGTATTTT
size: -; V: TRBV4-2; J: TRBJ2-1; D: TRBD1; CDR3: CASSQDITGGINEQFF; DNA: TGTGCCAGCAGCCAAGACATCACAGGGGGAATCAATGAGCAGTTCTTC
size: few; V: TRBV5-5; J: TRBJ2-5; D: -; CDR3: CASSLEGVGETQYF; DNA: TGTGCCAGCAGCTTGGAAGGGGTCGGGGAGACCCAGTACTTC
size: -; V: TRBV6-2/TRBV6-3; J: TRBJ2-3; D: -; CDR3: CASSYYGGPLPDTQYF; DNA: TGTGCCAGCAGTTACTATGGAGGGCCTCTTCCAGATACGCAGTATTTT
size: -; V: TRBV21-1; J: TRBJ2-1; D: -; CDR3: CASSKEGLAGGPRTYNEQFF; DNA: TGTGCCAGCAGCAAAGAGGGACTAGCGGGAGGGCCGAGGACCTACAATGAGCAGTTCTTC
size: -; V: TRBV6-5; J: TRBJ1-2; D: TRBD1; CDR3: CASSRKPGQGDGYTF; DNA: TGTGCCAGCAGTAGGAAACCGGGACAGGGCGACGGCTACACCTTC